This T cell receptor beta chain was obtained from a study of identical twins. This CDR3 is 15 amino acids long. Germline loops: CDR1 DFQATT, CDR2 SNEGSKA (reference sequence). V gave up 0 bases and J gave up 2 bases, with 12 bases separating them. TCRdb re-called the 5' RACE reads with MiXCR, one entry per CDR3 protein. The repertoire has about 200,000 distinct CDR3 sequences, around 10% of them found once; the top ten carry roughly 5%. The sequenced sample consisted of memory (CD45RO+) T cells sorted from blood. This receptor was identified in a woman aged 18-35 years in good health. The rearrangement joins TRBV20-1 to TRBJ2-3; perhaps TRBD2 as D (5 bases). The DNA of the CDR3 is TGCAGTGCTAGAGATCGCGGGCCAAACACAGATACGCAGTATTTT. Amino acid sequence: CSARDRGPNTDTQYF.